This T cell receptor beta chain emerged from a study of Graves' ophthalmopathy and Graves' hyperthyroidism. Amplifying from RNA transcripts, the study obtained TCR beta CDR3 regions. Scientists carried out first-round RT-PCR using HTBI primers and then a second-round multiplex PCR. Via MiXCR, TCRdb re-called the multiplex PCR reads, giving one row per CDR3 protein. The table includes about 400,000 distinct CDR3 sequences, approximately 16% detected once. This CDR3 region has 15 residues. J was trimmed by 6 bases and V by 6 bases; bases with no gene match: 13. In this sample, this clonotype turned up many times.

The chain joins TRBV12-3 or TRBV12-4 to TRBJ2-7, with 8 positions matching TRBD1. This receptor was taken from a young woman with Graves' ophthalmopathy. The material sequenced was peripheral blood. DNA for the CDR3: TGTGCCAGCAGACCGGGGACAGGAGCTCTTGGCGAGCAGTACTTC. It specifies CASRPGTGALGEQYF.